These T cell receptor beta chains were read from a single sample in a study of early stage breast cancer tumors. Clones were read by immunoSEQ multiplex PCR, and TCRdb kept only the in-frame ones, dropping some. The sample lists roughly 30,000 clones; roughly four fifths were seen once. Sequencing used blood. These receptors all stem from a person in their 40s with breast cancer. The CDR3 runs from the conserved cysteine through the conserved F or W. Each record gives: J gene, V gene, CDR3 protein.

j_call: TRBJ2-2
v_call: TRBV11-3
cdr3_aa: CASSLAGDTGELFF

j_call: TRBJ2-1
v_call: TRBV9
cdr3_aa: CASSETGLDYNSEQFF

j_call: TRBJ1-1
v_call: TRBV9
cdr3_aa: CASSPPGTSPEAFF

j_call: TRBJ2-1
v_call: TRBV7-8
cdr3_aa: CASSPRPPPGYNEQFF

j_call: TRBJ1-5
v_call: TRBV7-2
cdr3_aa: CASSLLGGNQPQHF

j_call: TRBJ2-3
v_call: TRBV19
cdr3_aa: CASSIGPAGGASTDTQYF

j_call: TRBJ2-5
v_call: TRBV18
cdr3_aa: CASSPGLVEETQYF

j_call: TRBJ2-1
v_call: TRBV6-1
cdr3_aa: CASSDLTSGGEQFF

j_call: TRBJ2-1
v_call: TRBV29-1
cdr3_aa: CSVGTSGVLDEQFF

j_call: TRBJ1-1
v_call: TRBV7-8
cdr3_aa: CASITDTEAFF

j_call: TRBJ2-5
v_call: TRBV7-2
cdr3_aa: CASSLDGAGDETQYF

j_call: TRBJ2-5
v_call: TRBV19
cdr3_aa: CASSIYVAGGPQETQYF

j_call: TRBJ2-7
v_call: TRBV9
cdr3_aa: CASSPRLLSYEQYF

j_call: TRBJ1-3
v_call: TRBV7-9
cdr3_aa: CASSLLRQNTIYF

j_call: TRBJ2-3
v_call: TRBV27
cdr3_aa: CASNPTGTFGTDTQYF

j_call: TRBJ2-7
v_call: TRBV5-1
cdr3_aa: CASSLSGPGTSDEQYF

j_call: TRBJ2-2
v_call: TRBV7-2
cdr3_aa: CASSARRGGTGELFF

j_call: TRBJ1-4
v_call: TRBV30
cdr3_aa: CACRDGTTATNEKLFF

j_call: TRBJ2-7
v_call: TRBV6-1
cdr3_aa: CASTQGGSGYEQYF

j_call: TRBJ2-7
v_call: TRBV15
cdr3_aa: CATSRDASGSYEQYF

j_call: TRBJ2-3
v_call: TRBV2
cdr3_aa: CASLSGRGYGTDTQYF

j_call: TRBJ1-5
v_call: TRBV15
cdr3_aa: CATSRGSQVGNQPQHF

j_call: TRBJ2-7
v_call: TRBV20-1
cdr3_aa: CSAHISRQYF

j_call: TRBJ1-5
v_call: TRBV7-2
cdr3_aa: CASSYRQGRQPQHF

j_call: TRBJ2-5
v_call: TRBV19
cdr3_aa: CASSITPTGGGETQYF

j_call: TRBJ2-3
v_call: TRBV11-3
cdr3_aa: CASSLTSGNPSTDTQYF

j_call: TRBJ1-5
v_call: TRBV7-8
cdr3_aa: CASSESDRGAQHF

j_call: TRBJ1-5
v_call: TRBV19
cdr3_aa: CASSITAYSNQPQHF

j_call: TRBJ1-2
v_call: TRBV28
cdr3_aa: CASRAELSGYTF

j_call: TRBJ2-2
v_call: TRBV29-1
cdr3_aa: CSGFGPTGTGELFF

j_call: TRBJ2-3
v_call: TRBV6-4
cdr3_aa: CASSDSQGTDTQYF

j_call: TRBJ2-7
v_call: TRBV4-2
cdr3_aa: CASSQDKIAGGPRDEQYF

j_call: TRBJ2-1
v_call: TRBV29-1
cdr3_aa: CSVRHPAYNEQFF

j_call: TRBJ2-5
v_call: TRBV15
cdr3_aa: CATSRARTAQETQYF

j_call: TRBJ2-5
v_call: TRBV9
cdr3_aa: CASSSLGGSGETQYF

j_call: TRBJ1-1
v_call: TRBV4-1
cdr3_aa: CASSQPGAFIELNTEAFF

j_call: TRBJ1-2
v_call: TRBV7-9
cdr3_aa: CASSLAETRVGYTF

j_call: TRBJ2-7
v_call: TRBV11-2
cdr3_aa: CASSSNYEQYF

j_call: TRBJ2-7
v_call: TRBV7-2
cdr3_aa: CASSLLPAGTYEQYF

j_call: TRBJ1-3
v_call: TRBV11-2
cdr3_aa: CASSLSWGAGNTIYF

j_call: TRBJ1-5
v_call: TRBV27
cdr3_aa: CASSPWARGNQPQHF

j_call: TRBJ2-1
v_call: TRBV6-1
cdr3_aa: CASRELTGGQYNEQFF

j_call: TRBJ1-2
v_call: TRBV11-2
cdr3_aa: CASSFGAGTFNYGYTF

j_call: TRBJ2-3
v_call: TRBV9
cdr3_aa: CASSGGTSGGPRTDTQYF

j_call: TRBJ2-1
v_call: TRBV4-2
cdr3_aa: CASSQGDNGGPSYNEQFF

j_call: TRBJ2-7
v_call: TRBV6-1
cdr3_aa: CASSNPGQGGNEQYF

j_call: TRBJ2-1
v_call: TRBV4-1
cdr3_aa: CASSLPTDEQFF

j_call: TRBJ2-5
v_call: TRBV28
cdr3_aa: CASSSQEETQYF

j_call: TRBJ1-2
v_call: TRBV28
cdr3_aa: CASRGGVSYTF

j_call: TRBJ2-7
v_call: TRBV5-5
cdr3_aa: CASSTGYEQYF